This T cell receptor beta chain was recorded in a study of T cells in Graves' hyperthyroidism and ophthalmopathy (dated by TCRdb to about 2019). Study-wide context: Peripheral blood samples were taken at initial diagnosis, before any treatment was given. To identify TCR V-J signatures that set the groups apart, the researchers used a discovery cohort of 100 or so patients, made up of 40 to 45 with Graves' ophthalmopathy and 55 to 65 with stable Graves' hyperthyroidism. Prospective prediction of ophthalmopathy was tested in an independent validation cohort of fewer than 20 hyperthyroidism patients and 17 patients who later progressed to ophthalmopathy. The 100 discovery patients were randomly split 7:3 into training and test sets. Thyroid tissue and blood T-cell repertoires from about six Graves' hyperthyroidism patients were also compared in the study. After blood sampling, hyperthyroidism patients were treated with methimazole at a starting dose of 30 mg daily, and ophthalmopathy patients were treated with high-dose intravenous methylprednisolone. TCR Vbeta CDR3 sequencing of 130 to 150 peripheral blood samples (under 45 ophthalmopathy, roughly 72 hyperthyroidism and roughly 17 progressor patients) is reported in the paper.

The TCR beta CDR3 regions were amplified from the RNA transcripts. For the first round of RT-PCR on the TCR CDR3, the HTBI primer set was used together with the Qiagen OneStep RT-PCR kit. Libraries were constructed in a second round of multiplex PCR, after which size selection and purification were carried out. Paired-end sequencing of the libraries was performed with 100 bp reads on an Illumina HiSeq2000. In the original analysis: SOAPnuke was used to process the raw data, throwing out any read that contained adapters or uncalled bases, had a mean Phred below 15, or lacked an exact constant-primer or identifier match. High-quality paired reads were merged using COPE v1.2.5, and each unique nucleotide sequence was defined as a clonotype. MiTCR v1.1 was used to align clonotypes to the IMGT TRBV, TRBD and TRBJ reference segments. The analysis was restricted to V-J combinations with a frequency above 0.0001, which together covered 99.2% of the repertoires. The TCS score was defined as the ratio of F50 (clonal expansion) to E x V (chaos), calculated using BLOSUM62-based TCRdist between CDR3 peptides within each V-J. Welch's t-statistics and random forest reduced fewer than 550 V-J features to roughly 13, which were used in a naive Bayes classifier (R e1071). The public reads were reanalyzed by TCRdb: fastp trimming at Q25, MiXCR alignment, in-frame beta chains only. Every distinct CDR3 protein forms one entry, paired with its most common genes and DNA. TCRdb's processing, not the study's, gives the V and J calls here. The sample records some 370,000 distinct CDR3 sequences, around an eighth of which are singletons. The top ten constitute under 30% of the sample.

CDR1 and CDR2 were assigned from the germline V gene as SGHRS and YFSETQ. From cysteine to phenylalanine, the CDR3 is 13 amino acids long. Left in the record is the CDR3 DNA by itself, 39 bases read in frame from the first base. The junction shows trimming of 1 base on V and 0 bases on J, plus 3 bases between the germline ends. Ophthalmopathy patients had moderately to severely active disease, with a Clinical Activity Score of 3 or more, a NOSPECS grade of 4 or more, and a disease duration of less than 3 months. The study excluded patients with uncontrolled infections, other autoimmune diseases, pregnancy or lactation. Clinical symptoms, serum thyroxine and TRAb, thyroid ultrasound, and orbital computed tomography formed the basis for the diagnoses. PBMCs were separated from over 9 ml of fresh peripheral blood using Ficoll-Paque density gradient centrifugation. Total RNA was extracted with Trizol reagent, and quality was checked on an Agilent 2100 Bioanalyzer.

This clonotype appeared many times. Its antigen is still unknown. Qualities for individual bases were not recorded, and no much larger clone is one base off. Overall study outcomes, separate from this receptor: During validation, the model predicted progression to ophthalmopathy a median of approximately 7 months ahead of onset, with roughly 65% sensitivity and roughly 75% specificity. A model built on a 13 V-J signature distinguished ophthalmopathy from stable hyperthyroidism, reaching roughly 88% sensitivity and under 84% specificity in cross-validation and 80%/75% in testing. Sample size was not statistically predetermined, and investigators were not blinded to group allocation. Blood samples also contained most of the expanded thyroid clonotypes (frequency above 0.001), which suggests that blood repertoires may reflect thyroid immune responses.

The sequence was obtained from a man aged 50-59 years with Graves' ophthalmopathy. The chain is made from TRBV5-1 and TRBJ2-3; the D gene cannot be named for sure. The sequencing input was blood. The bases are TGCGCCAGCAGCTTGACTAGCACAGATACGCAGTATTTT. Its protein is CASSLTSTDTQYF.